This passage covers 25 T cell receptor beta chains from one sample sequenced in a study of T-cell memory formation after mild COVID-19. TCRdb independently ran MiXCR on the 5' RACE reads; one entry per CDR3 protein. The table shows roughly 200,000 distinct CDR3 sequences, with around a fifth occurring only once. Sequences were obtained from PBMCs or a T cell subset sorted from them (not recorded which). Every receptor here comes from an adult woman who had mild COVID-19 (a few samples of this study predate the infection). Cell type and time point are not known.

In its sample, this clonotype was seen a few times. This sequence joins TRBV7-8 and TRBJ1-5, with 7 bases that match TRBD1. J lost 9 bases, V lost 4 bases, and 9 bases had no gene match. The CDR3 length is 14 residues. Germline V gene lookup returns CDR1 SGHVS and CDR2 FQNEAQ. The CDR3 loop is CASSSTGPAGPQHF. The CDR3, as DNA: TGTGCCAGCAGCTCGACAGGGCCCGCGGGGCCCCAGCATTTT.

With regard to this clonotype: One end of the junction is discordant with germline, which a read error may explain. The chain uses TRBV14 and TRBJ2-1, with D perhaps TRBD1 or TRBD2 (5 bases each). Germline CDR1 SGHDN, CDR2 FVKESK. This CDR3 spans 13 amino acids. The CDR3, as DNA: TGTGCCAGCAGCCAAGTAGGGACGGTCATCAAGGTCTTC. Protein sequence: CASSQVGTVIKVF.

The rearrangement links TRBV24-1 to TRBJ1-2; D uncertain. The CDR3 is 13 residues long. Trimming pared 1 base from V and 3 bases from J, leaving 5 bases between. The germline V gene has CDR1 KGHDR and CDR2 SFDVKD. This chain's CDR3 is CATSDFNHYGYTF. CDR3 in DNA: TGTGCCACCAGTGATTTCAACCACTATGGCTACACCTTC.

This clonotype has a handful of counts. The chain recombines TRBV7-2 with TRBJ2-1; TRBD2 is a possible D gene (5 bases). Germline V CDR1 and CDR2: SGHTA, FQGNSA. V was shortened by 2 bases and J by 9 bases, with 14 bases between the two germline ends. CDR3 length: 14 amino acids. Here the CDR3 reads CASSLLDSAREQFF. DNA for the CDR3: TGTGCCAGCAGCTTACTGGACTCCGCTCGTGAGCAGTTCTTC.

This chain connects TRBV29-1 to TRBJ2-7, with TRBD1 matching 10 bases. The CDR3 is 14 residues long. Germline loops: CDR1 SQVTM, CDR2 ANQGSEA. V was clipped by 4 bases and J by 5 bases; unmatched bases: 8. The CDR3 is CSVGQGAGLDEQYF. CDR3 in DNA: TGCAGCGTTGGACAGGGGGCCGGGCTGGACGAGCAGTACTTC.

CDR3 nucleotides: TGTGCCAGCAGCTTACCAGCGGATCCCATGGCAGATACGCAGTATTTT. Protein product: CASSLPADPMADTQYF. The chain uses TRBV7-9 and TRBJ2-3; maybe TRBD2 (5 bases). Trimming removed 2 bases from V and 4 bases from J, with 16 bases in between. Germline V gives CDR1 SEHNR, CDR2 FQNEAQ (reference sequence). The CDR3 extends over 16 amino acids. Drawing the rest from reference TRBV7-9 and TRBJ2-3, the complete variable domain is DTGVSQNPRHKITKRGQNVTFRCDPISEHNRLYWYRQTLGQGPEFLTYFQNEAQLEKSRLLSDRFSAERPKGSFSTLEIQRTEQGDSAMYLCASSLPADPMADTQYFGPGTRLTVL.

J is TRBJ2-3 and V is TRBV5-1, with 7 positions matching TRBD1. Germline loops: CDR1 SGHRS, CDR2 YFSETQ. J gave up 3 bases and V 3 bases, and 4 bases lay outside the gene matches. CDR3 length: 14 amino acids. The CDR3 here is CASSWTGVTDTQYF. The CDR3 coding sequence is TGCGCCAGCAGCTGGACAGGTGTAACAGATACGCAGTATTTT.

This clonotype has just one count. The chain joins TRBV19 to TRBJ2-3, with D unresolved. This CDR3 comprises 13 residues. Germline lookup yields CDR1 LNHDA and CDR2 SQIVND (reference sequence). With 4 bases removed from V and 3 bases from J, the gap between germline ends came to 8 bases. For the CDR3, the DNA is TGTGCCAGTAGTACCGTCGTGACAGATACGCAGTATTTT. It is translated as CASSTVVTDTQYF.

This clonotype was detected a few times. V is TRBV5-1 and J is TRBJ2-7; 8 positions agree with TRBD1. V lost 4 bases, J lost 2 bases, and 5 bases stayed unmatched. This CDR3 has 14 amino acids. The germline V gene encodes CDR1 SGHRS and CDR2 YFSETQ. Written as DNA, the CDR3 is TGCGCCAGCAGCCTCGACAGGGGACCCTACGAGCAGTACTTC. Translating gives CASSLDRGPYEQYF.

This sequence joins TRBV3-1 and TRBJ2-7; D remains unclear. Germline V CDR1 and CDR2: LGHDT, YNNKEL (reference sequence). The V end lost 2 bases, the J end lost 6 bases, and 11 bases lay between the germline ends. The CDR3 runs 13 residues. The CDR3 region has the DNA TGTGCCAGCAGCCAACCCTTCCCCCCCGAGCAGTACTTC. Protein product: CASSQPFPPEQYF.

The chain recombines TRBV5-1 with TRBJ1-5, with TRBD1 identical over 8 bases. The length of the CDR3 is 14 residues. Germline values: CDR1 SGHRS, CDR2 YFSETQ. The trim removed 0 bases at V and 6 bases at J, leaving 2 bases unmatched. CDR3 coding DNA: TGCGCCAGCAGCTTGGGGACAGGGACTCAGCCCCAGCATTTT. It codes for CASSLGTGTQPQHF.

This clonotype has more than one count but fewer than ten. Here the CDR3 DNA reads TGCAGTGCTTCTGAGACAGGAGTCCATGGCTACACCTTC. As protein: CSASETGVHGYTF. The chain links TRBV20-1 to TRBJ1-2; the D gene is possibly TRBD1 (6 bases). This CDR3 spans 13 amino acids. Deletions cut 5 bases from V and 6 bases from J, with 16 bases between. Germline CDR1 and CDR2: DFQATT and SNEGSKA (reference sequence).

This clonotype was seen a handful of times. The gene calls are TRBV7-6 and TRBJ2-1; the D gene is possibly TRBD1 (8 bases). V shed 1 base and J shed 4 bases, with 14 bases lying between them. Germline V gene lookup returns CDR1 SGHVS and CDR2 FNYEAQ. The CDR3 spans 16 residues. The CDR3 protein is CASSLEGGTGYNEQFF. DNA of the CDR3: TGTGCCAGCAGCTTAGAGGGGGGGACAGGATACAATGAGCAGTTCTTC.

The chain links TRBV5-4 to TRBJ2-2; TRBD1 matches at 8 bases. This CDR3 has 15 amino acids. V shed 0 bases, J shed 4 bases, and the junction held 2 bases outside the gene matches. Germline V gives CDR1 SGHNT, CDR2 YYREEE (reference sequence). CDR3 sequence (DNA): TGTGCCAGCAGCTTGGAAGGGACAGGCACCGGGGAGCTGTTTTTT. As protein: CASSLEGTGTGELFF.

The CDR3 here is CSAGPTGDRQPQHF. The CDR3 DNA follows: TGCAGTGCTGGCCCGACAGGGGACAGGCAGCCCCAGCATTTT. The chain carries TRBV20-1 and TRBJ1-5; 8 bases are a match to TRBD1. Germline loops: CDR1 DFQATT, CDR2 SNEGSKA (reference sequence). V lost 5 bases to trimming and J lost 7 bases; unmatched junction nucleotides: 10. The CDR3 spans 14 residues.

The chain joins TRBV29-1 to TRBJ2-5; D could derive from TRBD1 or TRBD2 (5 bases each). In germline, CDR1 is SQVTM, CDR2 ANQGSEA. V was pared by 4 bases and J by 4 bases, with 10 bases between. The CDR3 is made up of 12 amino acids. CDR3 in amino acids: CSVVGDPETQYF. In nucleotides, the CDR3 is TGCAGCGTTGTGGGGGACCCAGAGACCCAGTACTTC.

This clonotype was seen only a few times. The chain has TRBV24-1 and TRBJ2-7, with D perhaps matching TRBD2 (5 bases). The V end lost 3 bases, the J end lost 3 bases, and 11 bases lay between the germline ends. CDR1 is KGHDR and CDR2 is SFDVKD in the germline V gene. CDR3 length: 14 residues. CDR3 coding DNA: TGTGCCACCAGTGATAATTCCGGACTCTACGAGCAGTACTTC. Its protein product is CATSDNSGLYEQYF.

This clonotype occurred a few times. The chain combines TRBV7-9 with TRBJ2-1; D is perhaps TRBD1 (5 bases). CDR1 and CDR2 from the germline V gene are SEHNR and FQNEAQ (reference sequence). V dropped 1 base and J dropped 2 bases, with 15 bases sitting between them. The CDR3 is 17 amino acids. The CDR3 protein is CASSLEVRAVTYNEQFF. In nucleotides, the CDR3 is TGTGCCAGCAGCTTAGAGGTCAGGGCGGTAACCTACAATGAGCAGTTCTTC.

This clonotype occurred a few times. The chain carries TRBV27 and TRBJ1-2; unclear D gene. V was clipped by 7 bases and J by 4 bases, with 10 bases between them. CDR1 is MNHEY and CDR2 is SMNVEV in the germline V gene (reference sequence). There are 12 residues in the CDR3. CDR3 DNA sequence: TGTGCCAGCACGGGCAGAGGCTATGGCTACACCTTC. Encoded protein: CASTGRGYGYTF.

This chain connects TRBV9 to TRBJ1-2, with a tentative D call TRBD1 (5 bases). In germline, CDR1 is SGDLS, CDR2 YYNGEE. V was clipped by 4 bases and J by 10 bases, with 14 bases between them. The CDR3 runs to 12 residues. CDR3 DNA sequence: TGTGCCAGCAGCACGGGGACGGCTGCCTACACCTTC. This gives the protein CASSTGTAAYTF.

This chain uses TRBV5-1 with TRBJ2-3; the D call may be TRBD1 or TRBD2 (6 bases each). The germline V gene has CDR1 SGHRS and CDR2 YFSETQ. The V and J ends lost 2 bases and 2 bases respectively, with 15 bases between them. The length of the CDR3 is 16 residues. The CDR3 sequence: CASSFTGGHYTDTQYF. In DNA, the CDR3 is TGCGCCAGCAGCTTCACCGGGGGACACTACACAGATACGCAGTATTTT.

The chain uses TRBV21-1 and TRBJ2-6. TRBV21-1 is marked as a pseudogene. The CDR3 loop spans 18 amino acids. CDR3 nucleotide sequence: TGTGCCAGCAGCCCCCGTTTGGTTCGAGGCTCTGGGGCCAACGTCCTGACTTTC. Its protein product is CASSPRLVRGSGANVLTF.

This sequence joins TRBV7-9 and TRBJ2-5; 8 bases map to TRBD1. Germline lookup yields CDR1 SEHNR and CDR2 FQNEAQ (reference sequence). V lost 5 bases to trimming and J lost 3 bases; unmatched junction nucleotides: 2. This CDR3 has 13 amino acids. As DNA, the CDR3 is TGTGCCAGCAGCGGACAGGGTAAAGAGACCCAGTACTTC. Protein product: CASSGQGKETQYF.

V usage is TRBV9 and J usage is TRBJ1-5; D remains unclear. The CDR3 extends over 14 amino acids. Between the trimmed V and J ends, which lost 1 base and 4 bases, there was a span of 9 bases. Germline-derived CDR1 and CDR2 are SGDLS and YYNGEE. The CDR3 bases are TGTGCCAGCAGCGTAATAAGGACTAATCAGCCCCAGCATTTT. As protein: CASSVIRTNQPQHF.

In this sample, this clonotype turned up a few times. The chain uses TRBV7-2 and TRBJ2-3; 8 bases line up with TRBD2. Germline CDR1 SGHTA, CDR2 FQGNSA. The CDR3 is 15 amino acids. V lost 5 bases to trimming and J lost 2 bases; unmatched junction nucleotides: 6. CDR3 sequence: CASSPGGPLTDTQYF. The CDR3 DNA follows: TGTGCCAGCAGCCCGGGGGGGCCCCTCACAGATACGCAGTATTTT.